What follows are 16 T cell receptor beta chains derived from one specimen sequenced in a study of T cell responses to AZD1222 COVID-19 vaccine. Repertoires were generated with immunoSEQ multiplex PCR, while TCRdb's copy carries only in-frame clones and drops some. This sample has 150,000 or so clones, with roughly nine tenths found just once. The sequencing used peripheral blood, collected 28 days after the second AZD1222 dose. The source is an adult who received the AZD1222 COVID-19 vaccine.

The chain is built from TRBV25-1 and TRBJ2-1; 12 bases map to TRBD2. Losses at the gene ends were 4 bases for V and 3 bases for J; bases not matched to a gene: 4. This CDR3 spans 16 amino acids. Per the germline V gene, CDR1 is MGHDK and CDR2 is SYGVNS. CDR3 DNA sequence: TGTGCCAGCAGTGGCAGACTAGCGGGAGACTACAATGAGCAGTTCTTC. It specifies CASSGRLAGDYNEQFF.

V is TRBV19 and J is TRBJ2-7, with D tentatively TRBD2 (6 bases). This CDR3 has 13 residues. Looked up from germline, CDR1 is LNHDA and CDR2 is SQIVND (reference sequence). Deletions cut 6 bases from V and 2 bases from J, with 11 bases between. CDR3 amino acids: CASRGGAAYEQYF. In nucleotides, the CDR3 is TGTGCCAGTAGGGGCGGGGCGGCCTACGAGCAGTACTTC.

This chain connects TRBV3-1 (or the pseudogene TRBV3-2) to TRBJ2-3; TRBD1 or TRBD2 may be the D gene (5 bases each). Germline V lookup: CDR1 LGHDT, CDR2 YNNKEL (reference sequence). The CDR3 loop spans 16 amino acids. Trimming cost V 4 bases and J 4 bases, with 18 bases left between them. CDR3 DNA sequence: TGTGCCAGCAGCCGTGGCAGGGAGTTGTGGGCAGATACGCAGTATTTT. This gives the protein CASSRGRELWADTQYF.

CDR3 residues: CASTWGFWASSPLHF. DNA of the CDR3: TGCGCCAGCACCTGGGGATTCTGGGCGTCTTCACCCCTCCACTTT. The chain has TRBV5-1 and TRBJ1-6; D not certain. V was shortened by 6 bases and J by 9 bases, with 19 bases between the two germline ends. The V gene's germline CDR1 is SGHRS and CDR2 YFSETQ. This CDR3 has 15 amino acids.

The rearrangement joins TRBV24-1 to TRBJ1-5; no clear D. The CDR3 contains 14 residues. The germline V gene has CDR1 KGHDR and CDR2 SFDVKD. Between the trimmed V and J ends, which lost 4 bases and 7 bases, there was a span of 13 bases. The CDR3 here is CATSETGRQQPQHF. The CDR3 DNA reads as TGTGCCACCAGTGAGACGGGGAGGCAACAGCCCCAGCATTTT.

The genes are TRBV5-1 and TRBJ1-3; D perhaps matches TRBD1 (5 bases). The V and J ends lost 5 bases and 0 bases respectively, with 12 bases between them. This CDR3 spans 15 amino acids. Germline CDR1 is SGHRS and CDR2 is YFSETQ. The CDR3 bases are TGCGCCAGCAGGAGGGGAGGGTTCTCTGGAAACACCATATATTTT. Its translation: CASRRGGFSGNTIYF.

The chain combines TRBV30 with TRBJ2-5; TRBD2 matches at 7 bases. Germline CDR1 GTSNPN, CDR2 SVGIG (reference sequence). The CDR3 covers 13 residues. Trimming cost V 0 bases and J 4 bases; bases outside gene matches: 2. Here the CDR3 reads CAWSVGGIETQYF. In nucleotides, the CDR3 is TGTGCCTGGAGTGTGGGGGGGATAGAGACCCAGTACTTC.

This chain uses TRBV5-1 with TRBJ1-2, with no clear D. The germline V and J ends were trimmed by 0 bases and 8 bases, with 14 bases remaining between them. The CDR3 runs to 14 residues. Germline assignment: CDR1 SGHRS and CDR2 YFSETQ. The CDR3 loop is CASSLEAASGGYTF. CDR3 nucleotide sequence: TGCGCCAGCAGCTTGGAGGCGGCGTCGGGGGGCTACACCTTC.

The rearrangement joins TRBV9 to TRBJ2-3; 9 positions agree with TRBD2. Germline V gene lookup returns CDR1 SGDLS and CDR2 YYNGEE. CDR3 length equals 19 residues. V was pared by 6 bases and J by 1 base, with 18 bases of the junction left unmatched. The CDR3 DNA sequence: TGTGCCAGCACCAAAAGGGGTGCGGGGGGGAATATTCGCACAGATACGCAGTATTTT. Its translation: CASTKRGAGGNIRTDTQYF.

The chain employs TRBV30 and TRBJ1-2; 9 bases match TRBD1. The CDR3 spans 13 residues. Per germline, CDR1 GTSNPN and CDR2 SVGIG (reference sequence). CDR3 sequence reads: CALEGTGFYGYTF. CDR3 DNA sequence: TGTGCTCTGGAGGGGACAGGGTTTTATGGCTACACCTTC.

The sample holds a few counts of this clone. The gene calls are TRBV12-3 or TRBV12-4 and TRBJ1-2, with D possibly TRBD1 on 6 matching bases. This CDR3 has 12 amino acids. The V end was cut by 5 bases, the J end by 7 bases, with 11 bases between. The DNA for the CDR3 is TGTGCCAGCAGTCTGGGGGCTAGTGGCTACACCTTC. It is translated as CASSLGASGYTF.

This clone was observed once. V usage is TRBV7-2 and J usage is TRBJ1-4; D gene unclear. The CDR3 totals 15 residues. Germline CDR1 reads SGHTA; CDR2 reads FQGNSA. Trimming removed 1 base from V and 3 bases from J, with 9 bases in between. This chain's CDR3 is CASSLDGGANEKLFF. DNA of the CDR3: TGTGCCAGCAGCTTAGATGGCGGGGCTAATGAAAAACTGTTTTTT.

This chain uses TRBV7-8 with TRBJ2-3; D may be TRBD1 (5 bases). Germline V gives CDR1 SGHVS, CDR2 FQNEAQ. There are 16 residues in the CDR3. The V and J ends lost 1 base and 2 bases respectively, with 13 bases between them. The CDR3 bases are TGTGCCAGCAGCTTAGGGTTGGCAGGGAACACAGATACGCAGTATTTT. It yields the protein CASSLGLAGNTDTQYF.

This sequence joins TRBV6-2 or TRBV6-3 and TRBJ1-1; D gene uncertain. The germline V gene encodes CDR1 MNHEY and CDR2 SVGEGT. V was shortened by 2 bases and J by 4 bases, with 11 bases between the two germline ends. The CDR3 loop spans 14 amino acids. CDR3 DNA: TGTGCCAGCAGTTACGCCGTCGGCCTCACTGAAGCTTTCTTT. Translating it yields CASSYAVGLTEAFF.

This chain connects TRBV5-6 to TRBJ1-5; D gene uncertain. The length of the CDR3 is 14 residues. Trimming pared 3 bases from V and 3 bases from J, leaving 10 bases between. Germline loops: CDR1 SGHDT, CDR2 YYEEEE. Written as DNA, the CDR3 is TGTGCCAGCAGCTCCTCCGACTCCAATCAGCCCCAGCATTTT. Amino acids: CASSSSDSNQPQHF.

The chain uses TRBV29-1 and TRBJ2-7, with unresolved D. The CDR3 has 13 amino acids. CDR1 is SQVTM, CDR2 ANQGSEA, per germline. V was cut by 4 bases and J by 2 bases, with 12 bases left in between. CDR3 DNA sequence: TGCAGCGTTGCACAAGGGCCAACCTACGAGCAGTACTTC. This encodes CSVAQGPTYEQYF.